The clone carrying this TCR beta chain was detected only a few times. Original analysis: Using the CDR3 differences seen across clinicopathological groups, the authors built a distant-metastasis classifier for papillary thyroid cancer, which was meant to discriminate distant-metastatic patients. TCRdb re-called the PCR reads through MiXCR. The V and J calls follow TCRdb's processing rather than the paper's. Here the sample spans fewer than 40,000 clones, roughly a third being singletons. The data were obtained in a study of metastatic and nonmetastatic thyroid tumors. The germline gives CDR1 MNHEY, CDR2 SMNVEV (reference sequence). Deletions cut 7 bases from V and 0 bases from J, with 8 bases between. CDR3 size: 13 residues. Prior to thyroid surgery, none of the patients had received any treatment.

The rearrangement joins TRBV27 to TRBJ2-3; no definite D call. The sequence was collected from a female donor with papillary thyroid cancer or a benign thyroid nodule (not recorded which). Some clones in this sample may be carry-over from other donors' samples. Sequencing was done on a sample of tumor tissue. CDR3 sequence: CASKRFSTDTQYF. DNA of the CDR3: TGTGCCAGCAAAAGATTTAGCACAGATACGCAGTATTTT.